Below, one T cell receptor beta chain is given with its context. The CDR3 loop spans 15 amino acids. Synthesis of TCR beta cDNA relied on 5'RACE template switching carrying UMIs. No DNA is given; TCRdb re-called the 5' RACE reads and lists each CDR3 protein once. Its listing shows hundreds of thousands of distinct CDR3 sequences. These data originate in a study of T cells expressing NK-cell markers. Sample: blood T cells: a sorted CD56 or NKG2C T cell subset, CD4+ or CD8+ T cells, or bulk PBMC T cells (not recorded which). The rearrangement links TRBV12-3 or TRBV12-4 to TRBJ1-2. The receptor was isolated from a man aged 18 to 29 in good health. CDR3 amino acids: CASSLRRRANYGYTF.